One T cell receptor beta chain is described in this entry. These data originate in a study of early T cells in non-severe SARS-CoV-2 infection. One entry per CDR3 protein results from TCRdb running MiXCR on the 5' RACE reads. In the table there are fewer than 20,000 distinct CDR3 sequences, around 6.1% of which are singletons. This clonotype was obtained from an adult who was a healthcare worker with PCR-confirmed SARS-CoV-2 infection or an uninfected control (not recorded which). Sequenced: whole blood.

CDR3 nucleotide sequence: TGTGCCAGCAGGGATATCCGGGACGAGCAGTACTTC. This translates into CASRDIRDEQYF. The chain links TRBV2 to TRBJ2-7; no clear D. CDR1 is SNHLY and CDR2 is FYNNEI in the germline V gene. The CDR3 is made up of 12 amino acids. Trimming pared 6 bases from V and 5 bases from J, leaving 11 bases between.